The sequence of this T cell receptor (beta chain) was determined in a study of read filtering for tumor transcriptome and immune sequencing (dated by TCRdb to 2020 to 2022). About the investigation overall: The cohort consisted of about 17 male and roughly 13 female patients, with a mean age of roughly 67 years and an age range of about 47 to 90. Under revised international staging, about 8 patients fell into R-ISS I, more than 15 into R-ISS II and 7 into R-ISS III. After DNase treatment, whole-transcriptome libraries were prepared using the TruSeq RNA Access Library Prep Kit. Per sample, about 4.05 to 10.27 million TCR-region mapped reads were obtained with IR-seq, compared with only roughly 85 to 1,300 with RNA-seq. TCR repertoires obtained by targeted immune repertoire sequencing and by bulk whole-transcriptome sequencing performed on the same bone marrow samples were compared. One of the main goals was to work out a read-filtering strategy for immune repertoire data, in particular whether clonotypes backed by only a single read should be removed.

Every patient had bone marrow sampled at the time of active disease. Ficoll-Hypaque density gradient centrifugation was used to isolate bone marrow mononuclear cells. CD138-negative cells were obtained by negative selection after labeling with CD138 magnetic microbeads on a MACS separator, removing myeloma plasma cells. Flow cytometry with CD138 antibodies on an Attune NxT was used to check how pure the isolated cells were. Total RNA was extracted using TRIzol reagent and was quantified on a NanoDrop spectrophotometer. Paired RNA-seq and IR-seq were performed on each patient's CD138-negative bone marrow sample. The germline V gene provides CDR1 MNHNS and CDR2 SASEGT. CDR3 length: 16 amino acids, cysteine to phenylalanine. Here the CDR3 DNA is all that survives: 48 bases in frame from base 1. Clipping removes 8 bases from V and 10 bases from J, with 15 as the unmatched junction base count. The Immunoverse kit was used to build TCR libraries from roughly 440 ng RNA, with molecular barcoded adaptors covering alpha/delta and beta/gamma chains. TCR library preparation was performed with the same RNA that was used for transcriptome sequencing. Sequencing of the TCR libraries was done on an Illumina HiSeq 4000 with 2 x 150 cycles. Per the authors' processing: TCR reads were aligned to human V, D, J and C references and assembled into CDR3 clonotypes with MiXCR, including quality filtering and error correction. The tcR package in R was used to analyze clonotype counts and gene usage diversity. Raw mapping reads were checked after the RNA-seq reads had been mapped by STAR aligner version 2.5.3a onto the human GRCh37 genome. To test how sequencing depth affects detected clonotypes, IR-seq fastq files were randomly downsampled with Seqtk 1.3. The public reads were quality trimmed at Q25 with fastp and then assembled into clones with MiXCR by TCRdb, keeping productive beta chains. Rows are combined by CDR3 protein, so each entry shows the most common genes and DNA. In this record, the V and J calls reflect TCRdb's handling and not the investigators' own analysis. The sample profile shows tens of thousands of distinct CDR3 sequences; roughly 19% of them were found once. In total, the top ten clones hold 11% to 15% of the sample.

This clonotype has a count of ten or more. No antigen is known for it. There are no base qualities to consult, and no much larger clone falls within one base. General findings and caveats noted by the study authors: The sorted CD138-negative fraction was not purified T cells but a mixed bone marrow immune population. Compared with RNA-seq, IR-seq captured clonotypes at much greater depth and more reliably, and a smaller IR-seq throughput was enough to identify most of the shared clonotypes. In IR-seq, single-read clonotypes were 80% to 90% of clonotypes but around 3.6% of total reads; in RNA-seq they were about 68% of clonotypes and 35% to 50% of reads. The correlation between IR-seq and RNA-seq shared clonotype proportions rose when single-read clonotypes were removed.

This sequence originates from a donor at least 40 years old with multiple myeloma. Specimen: a population of CD138-negative cells sorted from bone marrow. This sample's cell subset or site label indicates: bone marrow mononuclear cells depleted of CD138+ plasma/myeloma cells by negative magnetic selection. The chain was built from TRBV6-1 and TRBJ2-1, with 12 bases matching TRBD2. The CDR3 loop reads CASLKGGTSGLEEQFF. Read as DNA, the sequence is TGTGCCAGCCTCAAGGGTGGGACTAGCGGGCTGGAGGAGCAGTTCTTC.